A single sample is the source of the 25 T cell receptor beta chains below, sequenced in a study of vaccination and CD4 T cells after COVID-19. The Oncomine TCR Beta short-read assay generated sequence data from the DNA of cultured CD4+ T cells. TCRdb processed the PCR reads anew with MiXCR; each CDR3 protein has one entry. The profile covers approximately 15,000 distinct CDR3 sequences, with about 30% appearing a single time and less than 25% taken by the ten largest. For these TCRs, the target antigens are not known. Regarding treatment: approximately nine-day PBMC culture with coronavirus spike peptide pools or control peptides (ViraFEST assay). Sequenced material: cultured CD4+ T cells from blood. The receptors shown here come from a human donor with COVID-19.

The chain combines TRBV2 with TRBJ1-1, with D tentatively TRBD1 (6 bases). V dropped 6 bases and J dropped 2 bases, with 10 bases sitting between them. The germline V gene encodes CDR1 SNHLY and CDR2 FYNNEI. The CDR3 runs 13 residues. The CDR3 DNA is TGTGCCAGCAGAGGGGACATCAACACTGAAGCTTTCTTT. It yields the protein CASRGDINTEAFF.

This chain connects TRBV19 to TRBJ2-7; D gene unclear. Germline CDR1 and CDR2: LNHDA and SQIVND (reference sequence). The CDR3 runs 16 residues. Trimming removed 5 bases at V and 6 bases at J, with 23 bases between. The CDR3 DNA sequence: TGTGCCAGTAGTCCCCAGTCCCGCACCGCTCTATCCGAGCAGTACTTC. It translates to CASSPQSRTALSEQYF.

This clonotype has only a few counts. One end of the junction is discordant with germline, which a read error may explain. The chain couples TRBV7-7 to TRBJ2-5; 11 nucleotides agree with TRBD1. The CDR3 has 18 residues. CDR1 and CDR2 (germline): SSHAT, FNYEAQ (reference sequence). CDR3 sequence: CASSFLAAGQGGRETQYF. The DNA of the CDR3 is TGTGCTAGCAGCTTCCTCGCGGCGGGACAGGGGGGCCGGGAGACCCAGTACTTC.

In this sample, this clonotype turned up a few times. The chain combines TRBV19 with TRBJ2-7; 11 bases line up with TRBD1. Germline-derived CDR1 and CDR2 are LNHDA and SQIVND (reference sequence). Trimming at V came to 6 bases and at J to 5 bases, leaving 9 bases not matched to a gene. This CDR3 is built from 15 residues. This CDR3 is CASRPRTGGFDEQYF. The CDR3 DNA reads as TGTGCCAGTAGACCGCGGACAGGGGGCTTCGACGAGCAGTACTTC.

This clonotype occurred a few times. The rearrangement joins TRBV6-1 to TRBJ2-7; 7 positions match TRBD2. V dropped 2 bases and J dropped 2; count of bases not matched to a gene: 12. CDR3 length: 17 amino acids. Germline V gives CDR1 MNHNS, CDR2 SASEGT. The chain's CDR3 is CASSEREVAGHPYEQYF. The DNA of the CDR3 is TGTGCCAGCAGTGAACGGGAGGTGGCGGGCCACCCCTACGAGCAGTACTTC.

The chain is built from TRBV29-1 and TRBJ1-3; the D gene is possibly TRBD1 (5 bases). Germline assignment: CDR1 SQVTM and CDR2 ANQGSEA. This CDR3 region has 14 residues. V was shortened by 3 bases and J by 2 bases, with 11 bases between the two germline ends. The CDR3 loop is CSVEIGRAGNTIYF. Here the CDR3 DNA reads TGCAGCGTTGAGATCGGCAGGGCTGGAAACACCATATATTTT.

This clonotype was counted between two and nine times. The V and J genes are TRBV18 and TRBJ2-6, with TRBD1 matching over 8 bases. CDR3 length: 16 amino acids. The V gene's germline CDR1 is KGHSH and CDR2 LQKENI. J was trimmed by 2 bases and V by 6 bases; bases with no gene match: 6. CDR3 amino acids: CASSPGTGAGANVLTF. For the CDR3, the DNA is TGTGCCAGCTCGCCCGGGACAGGAGCTGGGGCCAACGTCCTGACTTTC.

This clonotype was seen a handful of times. CDR3 amino acids: CASSFAVSGEKLFF. DNA of the CDR3: TGTGCCAGCAGTTTCGCGGTGTCGGGTGAAAAACTGTTTTTT. The chain has TRBV27 and TRBJ1-4; D uncertain. V gave up 3 bases and J gave up 7 bases, with 12 bases separating them. The germline V gene has CDR1 MNHEY and CDR2 SMNVEV (reference sequence). CDR3 size: 14 residues. The variable domain in full, completed from reference TRBV27 and TRBJ1-4, reads EAQVTQNPRYLITVTGKKLTVTCSQNMNHEYMSWYRQDPGLGLRQIYYSMNVEVTDKGDVPEGYKVSRKEKRNFPLILESPSPNQTSLYFCASSFAVSGEKLFFGSGTQLSVL.

There are a few counts of this clonotype. The chain recombines TRBV20-1 with TRBJ2-1; 14 bases agree with TRBD2. The length of the CDR3 is 14 residues. The germline V gene encodes CDR1 DFQATT and CDR2 SNEGSKA (reference sequence). J was trimmed by 11 bases and V by 3 bases; bases with no gene match: 6. Here the CDR3 reads CSASSRLAGGQQFF. For the CDR3, the DNA is TGCAGTGCTAGTTCTAGACTAGCGGGGGGGCAGCAGTTCTTC.

By frequency in the sample, this clonotype is medium-sized (0.01 to 0.1%). The chain uses TRBV24-1 and TRBJ2-3; D may correspond to TRBD1 or TRBD2 (5 bases each). This CDR3 contains 14 residues. CDR1 is KGHDR and CDR2 is SFDVKD in the germline V gene. Trimming removed 7 bases at V and 3 bases at J, with 13 bases between. The CDR3 bases are TGTGCCACCAGACTAGGGGAATTGACAGATACGCAGTATTTT. Translated: CATRLGELTDTQYF.

This clonotype was found a few times. The chain joins TRBV7-2 to TRBJ2-7; D gene unclear. The germline V gene encodes CDR1 SGHTA and CDR2 FQGNSA. Between the trimmed V and J ends, which lost 1 base and 3 bases, there was a span of 10 bases. This CDR3 has 14 amino acids. CDR3 nucleotides: TGTGCCAGCAGCTTAGTCCACAGTATCTACGAGCAGTACTTC. Translating gives CASSLVHSIYEQYF.

The sample holds a few counts of this clonotype. V and J are TRBV12-3 or TRBV12-4 and TRBJ1-1; 8 nucleotides align to TRBD1. There are 15 residues in the CDR3. The J segment lost 0 bases and the V segment lost 7 bases, leaving 7 bases of the junction unmatched. The CDR3: CASTQHRGMNTEAFF. The CDR3, as DNA: TGTGCCAGCACTCAACACAGGGGGATGAACACTGAAGCTTTCTTT.

The table lists this clonotype with a few counts. The V and J genes are TRBV27 and TRBJ2-3, with no clear D. The V end was cut by 3 bases, the J end by 1 base, with 11 bases between. CDR3 length equals 15 residues. Looked up from germline, CDR1 is MNHEY and CDR2 is SMNVEV (reference sequence). The CDR3 DNA follows: TGTGCCAGCAGTTTTCTGGCAGCTCGCACAGATACGCAGTATTTT. This gives the protein CASSFLAARTDTQYF.

The rearrangement links TRBV19 to TRBJ1-1; D not certain. Per the germline V gene, CDR1 is LNHDA and CDR2 is SQIVND (reference sequence). V was trimmed by 3 bases and J by 0 bases, leaving 8 bases between them. The CDR3 sequence is 14 residues long. The DNA of the CDR3 is TGTGCCAGTAGTATCCCACGGGTGAACACTGAAGCTTTCTTT. Translation gives CASSIPRVNTEAFF. Drawing the rest from reference TRBV19 and TRBJ1-1, the complete variable domain is DGGITQSPKYLFRKEGQNVTLSCEQNLNHDAMYWYRQDPGQGLRLIYYSQIVNDFQKGDIAEGYSVSREKKESFPLTVTSAQKNPTAFYLCASSIPRVNTEAFFGQGTRLTVV.

The table lists this clonotype with a few counts. The V gene is TRBV20-1, the J gene TRBJ1-2, with D tentatively TRBD1 (5 bases). The CDR3 length is 15 residues. V was clipped by 1 base and J by 6 bases, with 18 bases between them. CDR1 and CDR2 from the germline V gene are DFQATT and SNEGSKA (reference sequence). This chain's CDR3 is CSARGLRGIGDGYTF. Here the CDR3 DNA reads TGCAGTGCTAGAGGCTTAAGGGGCATCGGGGATGGCTACACCTTC.

The genes are TRBV19 and TRBJ1-4; possibly TRBD1 for D (5 bases). Germline loops: CDR1 LNHDA, CDR2 SQIVND (reference sequence). The CDR3 spans 15 residues. The V and J ends lost 4 bases and 2 bases respectively, with 11 bases between them. The CDR3 sequence: CASSNSGGTNEKLFF. CDR3 coding DNA: TGTGCCAGTAGTAATTCGGGGGGGACTAATGAAAAACTGTTTTTT.

This chain joins TRBV4-1 and TRBJ1-3; D is uncertain. Germline lookup yields CDR1 MGHRA and CDR2 YSYEKL. The CDR3 has 15 residues. V lost 1 base to trimming and J lost 0 bases, with 7 bases between them. Here the CDR3 DNA reads TGCGCCAGCAGCCAAGCTGGTTTCTCTGGAAACACCATATATTTT. Translating gives CASSQAGFSGNTIYF.

The rearrangement links TRBV15 to TRBJ2-7; tentative D call: TRBD1 (6 bases). V was clipped by 0 bases and J by 7 bases, with 10 bases between them. This CDR3 region has 13 residues. Germline loops: CDR1 LNHNV, CDR2 YYDKDF (reference sequence). The DNA for the CDR3 is TGTGCCACCAGCAGAGATCCCAGGGGAGAGCAGTACTTC. Protein: CATSRDPRGEQYF. Drawing the rest from reference TRBV15 and TRBJ2-7, the complete variable domain is DAMVIQNPRYQVTQFGKPVTLSCSQTLNHNVMYWYQQKSSQAPKLLFHYYDKDFNNEADTPDNFQSRRPNTSFCFLDIRSPGLGDTAMYLCATSRDPRGEQYFGPGTRLTVT.

The chain carries TRBV11-3 and TRBJ2-5; 7 bases match TRBD1. J lost 4 bases, V lost 5 bases, and 10 bases had no gene match. Germline V gene data show CDR1 as SGHNT and CDR2 as YENEEA. The CDR3 runs 15 residues. The CDR3 protein is CASSGDRVWGETQYF. The CDR3 DNA reads TGTGCCAGCAGCGGAGACAGGGTATGGGGAGAGACCCAGTACTTC.

The CDR3 spells CASSPGSGTGHGYTF. CDR3 DNA: TGTGCCAGCTCACCCGGTTCGGGGACAGGGCATGGCTACACCTTC. This chain links TRBV18 with TRBJ1-2; 9 bases fit TRBD1. The V segment lost 3 bases and the J segment 6 bases; nucleotides outside the gene matches: 8. Germline-derived CDR1 and CDR2 are KGHSH and LQKENI. The CDR3 length is 15 residues.

V usage is TRBV7-9 and J usage is TRBJ1-6; 7 nucleotides line up with TRBD1. Looked up from germline, CDR1 is SEHNR and CDR2 is FQNEAQ (reference sequence). V gave up 7 bases and J gave up 7 bases; unmatched junction bases: 10. The CDR3 is 15 residues long. The CDR3 loop reads CASIPPGQINSPLHF. DNA of the CDR3: TGTGCCAGCATTCCTCCGGGACAGATAAATTCACCCCTCCACTTT.

The V call is TRBV20-1, the J call TRBJ1-4; the match to TRBD1 covers 10 bases. Per germline, CDR1 DFQATT and CDR2 SNEGSKA (reference sequence). The trim removed 4 bases at V and 8 bases at J, leaving 7 bases unmatched. The CDR3 spans 14 residues. In nucleotides, the CDR3 is TGCAGTGCTATGACAGGGGGCGCGCCCGAAAAACTGTTTTTT. Translation gives CSAMTGGAPEKLFF.

The chain couples TRBV11-3 to TRBJ1-1; tentatively, D is TRBD1 (5 bases). Trimming cost V 1 base and J 2 bases, with 11 bases left between them. Germline CDR1 and CDR2: SGHNT and YENEEA. The CDR3 totals 15 residues. Here the CDR3 DNA reads TGTGCCAGCAGCTTAGTCCCCGGGGCCAACACTGAAGCTTTCTTT. Translated, it gives CASSLVPGANTEAFF. The whole variable domain, filled in from reference TRBV11-3 and TRBJ1-1, reads EAGVVQSPRYKIIEKKQPVAFWCNPISGHNTLYWYLQNLGQGPELLIRYENEEAVDDSQLPKDRFSAERLKGVDSTLKIQPAELGDSAVYLCASSLVPGANTEAFFGQGTRLTVV.

This clonotype was counted a few times. V is TRBV18 and J is TRBJ2-3; 7 nucleotides match TRBD2. The V and J ends lost 5 bases and 2 bases, in that order; junction bases with no gene match: 7. This CDR3 is 15 amino acids long. The V gene's germline CDR1 is KGHSH and CDR2 LQKENI. The chain's CDR3 is CASSMISGYTDTQYF. Here the CDR3 DNA reads TGTGCCAGCTCAATGATTAGCGGGTACACAGATACGCAGTATTTT.

This clonotype was counted a few times. The rearrangement joins TRBV19 to TRBJ1-4, with TRBD1 as a possible D gene (6 bases). The CDR3 has 15 amino acids. Trimming removed 7 bases from V and 5 bases from J, with 17 bases in between. Germline CDR1 is LNHDA and CDR2 is SQIVND (reference sequence). The CDR3 sequence: CASTPRGGPNEKLFF. The CDR3 bases are TGTGCCAGTACCCCCCGGGGGGGCCCCAATGAAAAACTGTTTTTT.